Detailed here is one TCR beta chain. V was pared by 5 bases and J by 0 bases, with 20 bases between. The germline V gene encodes CDR1 KGHSH and CDR2 LQKENI. The CDR3 runs to 19 residues. The data belong to a study of blood T cell repertoires in COVID-19. Repertoires were generated with immunoSEQ multiplex PCR, while TCRdb's copy carries only in-frame clones and drops some. The data hold 200,000 to 250,000 clones, with 85% to 90% observed a single time. The chain joins TRBV18 to TRBJ1-6, with no clear D. The source is a man in his 60s with acute or convalescent COVID-19. The sample was peripheral blood. The CDR3 DNA follows: TGTGCCAGCTCAGAAAAAAGATGGACTTACAGCTCCTATAATTCACCCCTCCACTTT. Translated, it gives CASSEKRWTYSSYNSPLHF.